The rows below give T cell receptor beta chains drawn from one sample of a study of CD8 T cells in Susac syndrome. One entry per CDR3 protein, called by TCRdb with MiXCR from the immunoSEQ multiplex PCR reads. The profile covers 70,000 or so distinct CDR3 sequences, with about 94% appearing a single time and under 0.5% taken by the ten largest. The source material was CD8+ T cells from PBMCs. Receptors originate from a human donor with multiple sclerosis. Both conserved end residues are part of each CDR3. The D gene is left open where the match is weak. The listing skips clone size in some rows; elsewhere it reads once, few, many or a size class.

>TRBD1|TRBV18|NA|TRBJ2-5
TGTGCCAGCTCACCCGACAGGGACCTTGCTGGGACCCAGTACTTC
CASSPDRDLAGTQYF
>TRBD1|TRBV4-3|NA|TRBJ1-2
TGCGCCAGCAGCCACGGACAGGGGGAATATGGCTACACCTTC
CASSHGQGEYGYTF
>NA|TRBV7-9|NA|TRBJ2-7
TGTGCCAGCAGCTTAGTGAAGGATGGCCGCTCCTACGAGCAGTACTTC
CASSLVKDGRSYEQYF
>NA|TRBV6-5|once|TRBJ2-2
TGTGCCAGCAGTAAACCCGGGACTCCCACCGGGGAGCTGTTTTTT
CASSKPGTPTGELFF
>NA|TRBV12-5|NA|TRBJ2-2
TGTGCTAGTGGTCCTGGGGGGACCGGGGAGCTGTTTTTT
CASGPGGTGELFF
>NA|TRBV3-1|NA|TRBJ2-7
TGTGCCAGCAGCCAAGATGATAGGGGTCTCGCCGAGCAGTACTTC
CASSQDDRGLAEQYF
>TRBD1|TRBV29-1|NA|TRBJ2-5
TGCAGCGTTATATCCGGGACAGTCGAGAATCAGTACTTC
CSVISGTVENQYF
>NA|TRBV12-3/TRBV12-4|NA|TRBJ2-1
TGTGCCAGCTCCTACCGGGGAGACAATGAGCAGTTCTTC
CASSYRGDNEQFF
>NA|TRBV29-1|NA|TRBJ2-5
TGCAGCGTTGAGCTGGACGGATTTTTGGGGACCCAGTACTTC
CSVELDGFLGTQYF
>NA|TRBV5-1|once|TRBJ1-6
TGCGCCAGCAGCTTGGCCAACAGGGCCGTTTATTCACCCCTCCACTTT
CASSLANRAVYSPLHF
>NA|TRBV25-1|NA|TRBJ1-1
TGTGCCAGCGCCTTCGTGGCCACTGAAGCTTTCTTT
CASAFVATEAFF
>NA|TRBV29-1|NA|TRBJ2-7
TGCAGCGTTGAACAGGCCGGAACCTACGAGCAGTACTTC
CSVEQAGTYEQYF
>NA|TRBV29-1|NA|TRBJ1-1
TGCAGCGTAACCCACATGAACACTGAAGCTTTCTTT
CSVTHMNTEAFF
>NA|TRBV25-1|NA|TRBJ2-5
TGTGCCAGCAGTGAGTTCCCAGACGGGGAGACCCAGTACTTC
CASSEFPDGETQYF
>NA|TRBV9|NA|TRBJ1-1
TGTGCCAGCAGCGTTACACCCCTCACTGAAGCTTTCTTT
CASSVTPLTEAFF
>TRBD1|TRBV7-9|NA|TRBJ2-7
TGTGCCAGCAGCTCCCCAGGGGGTGGCTCCTACGAGCAGTACTTC
CASSSPGGGSYEQYF
>NA|TRBV20-1|NA|TRBJ2-7
TGCAGTGCTAGGAGGCAGGGCACCTACGAGCAGTACTTC
CSARRQGTYEQYF
>NA|TRBV6-5|NA|TRBJ1-1
TGTGCCAGCAGTTACGTCTCGGGTTCTGAAGCTTTCTTT
CASSYVSGSEAFF
>TRBD2|TRBV11-2|NA|TRBJ2-1
TGTGCCAGCAGCTTGGGGACTAGCGGGAGCTACAATGAGCAGTTCTTC
CASSLGTSGSYNEQFF
>NA|TRBV6-1|NA|TRBJ2-7
TGTGCCAGCAGTCAAAAAAGGACAGCGGGTTTTGGCGAGCAGTACTTC
CASSQKRTAGFGEQYF
>TRBD2|TRBV4-1|NA|TRBJ2-1
TGCGCCAGCAGCCGGATTACTAGCGGGGGAACCAATGAGCAGTTCTTC
CASSRITSGGTNEQFF
>NA|TRBV6-2/TRBV6-3|NA|TRBJ2-3
TGTGCCAGCAGTTTGGGGCCAGCAGATACGCAGTATTTT
CASSLGPADTQYF
>NA|TRBV28|NA|TRBJ1-4
TGTGCCAGCAGGTACCGGGGAACTAATGAAAAACTGTTTTTT
CASRYRGTNEKLFF
>TRBD2|TRBV19|NA|TRBJ2-3
TGTGCCAGTAGGTGGACTAGCGGGGTCGGAGATACGCAGTATTTT
CASRWTSGVGDTQYF
>NA|TRBV11-2|NA|TRBJ2-7
TGTGCCAGCAGCTTAGTGGGCTACGAGCAGTACTTC
CASSLVGYEQYF
>NA|TRBV4-3|NA|TRBJ1-2
TGCGCCAGCAGCCAACTCCCGGGAGACTACTATGGCTACACCTTC
CASSQLPGDYYGYTF
>NA|TRBV27|NA|TRBJ2-7
TGTGCCAGCAGACCCTTAGCGGCGACCTACGAGCAGTACTTC
CASRPLAATYEQYF
>NA|TRBV4-1|NA|TRBJ2-4
TGCGCCAGCAGCCAAGTCTGGGACAACCCTGCCAAAAACATTCAGTACTTC
CASSQVWDNPAKNIQYF
>NA|TRBV3-1|NA|TRBJ2-3
TGTGCCAGCAGCCCCGGGGGTGTGGTAGATACGCAGTATTTT
CASSPGGVVDTQYF
>TRBD2|TRBV5-6|NA|TRBJ2-1
TGTGCCAGCAGCTTCCAAGCGGGAGTAAATGAGCAGTTCTTC
CASSFQAGVNEQFF
>NA|TRBV29-1|once|TRBJ2-7
TGCAGCGTTGAATGGGACACCTCCTACGAGCAGTACTTC
CSVEWDTSYEQYF
>TRBD1|TRBV5-1|NA|TRBJ2-7
TGCGCCAGCAGCGTCGGACAGGGGGTTGCCTACGAGCAGTACTTC
CASSVGQGVAYEQYF